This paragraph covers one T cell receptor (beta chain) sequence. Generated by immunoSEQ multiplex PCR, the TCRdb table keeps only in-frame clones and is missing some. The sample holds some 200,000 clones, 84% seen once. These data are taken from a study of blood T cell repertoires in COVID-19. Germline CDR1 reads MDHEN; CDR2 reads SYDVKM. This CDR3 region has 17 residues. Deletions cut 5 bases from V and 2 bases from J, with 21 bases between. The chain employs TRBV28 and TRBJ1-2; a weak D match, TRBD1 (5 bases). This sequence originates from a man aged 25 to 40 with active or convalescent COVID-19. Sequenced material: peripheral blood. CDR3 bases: TGTGCCAGCAGTACCCAGGGTGCCGTGTTTTCCAACTATGGCTACACCTTC. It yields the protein CASSTQGAVFSNYGYTF.